This TCR beta chain is from a study of Ad26.COV2.S vaccination and SARS-CoV-2 variants. The treatment denotes: around 19 received Ad26.COV2.S at low or high dose, single or two shots; 5 received placebo; per-sample allocation not given. The study sampled participants on day 63 after the first vaccine or placebo injection. V gave up 6 bases and J gave up 4 bases, with 3 bases separating them. This CDR3 has 10 amino acids. Measured with immunoSEQ multiplex PCR; TCRdb has only the in-frame clones, and not every one. Of roughly 390,000 clones in the sample, less than 90% were seen once. The chain couples TRBV23-1 to TRBJ1-2; no clear D gene. TRBV23-1 is treated as an ORF (open reading frame) with a function not yet certain. This clonotype was obtained from a person aged 18-60 years who received the Ad26.COV2.S COVID-19 vaccine or a placebo. Material: peripheral blood, obtained in a trial of Ad26.COV2.S vaccine versus placebo. The CDR3 bases are TGCGCCAGCAGCAGCTATGGCTACACCTTC. As protein: CASSSYGYTF.